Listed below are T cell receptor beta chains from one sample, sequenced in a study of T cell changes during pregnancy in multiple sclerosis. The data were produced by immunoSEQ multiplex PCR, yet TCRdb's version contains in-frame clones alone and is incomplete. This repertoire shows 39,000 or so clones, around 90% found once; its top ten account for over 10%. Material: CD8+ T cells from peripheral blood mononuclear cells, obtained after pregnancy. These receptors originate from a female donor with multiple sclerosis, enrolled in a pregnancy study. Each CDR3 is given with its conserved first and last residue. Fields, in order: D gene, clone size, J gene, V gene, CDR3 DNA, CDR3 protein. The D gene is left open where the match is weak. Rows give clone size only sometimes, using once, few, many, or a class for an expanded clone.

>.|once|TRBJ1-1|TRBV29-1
TGCAGCGTTAGACAGGAAAGTTGGACTGAAGCTTTCTTT
CSVRQESWTEAFF
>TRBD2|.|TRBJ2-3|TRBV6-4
TGTGCCAGCAGTGACTCTCAAAGCGGGAGCATAGATACGCAGTATTTT
CASSDSQSGSIDTQYF
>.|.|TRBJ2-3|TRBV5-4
TGTGCCAGCAGCCAATCTTTGAGGGATACGCAGTATTTT
CASSQSLRDTQYF
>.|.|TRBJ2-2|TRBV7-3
TGTGCCAGCAGCTTAATCGTAGCGAGGAAATCCGGGGAGCTGTTTTTT
CASSLIVARKSGELFF
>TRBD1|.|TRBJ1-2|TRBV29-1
TGCAGCGTTGCTGACAGGGCAGGCTACACCTTC
CSVADRAGYTF
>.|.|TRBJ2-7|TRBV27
TGTGCCAGCAGTTTATCGATTGGACAGAACGGCGAGCAGTACTTC
CASSLSIGQNGEQYF
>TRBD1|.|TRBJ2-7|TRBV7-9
TGTGCCAGCAGTTTCGACAGGGGCTACGAGCAGTACTTC
CASSFDRGYEQYF
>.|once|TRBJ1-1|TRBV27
TGTGCCAGCAGACAGAACACTGAAGCTTTCTTT
CASRQNTEAFF
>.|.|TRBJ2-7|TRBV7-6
TGTGCCAGCAGCCCGTTTGGCGACAGCTCCTACGAGCAGTACTTC
CASSPFGDSSYEQYF
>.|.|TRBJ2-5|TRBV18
TGTGCCAGCTCACCCGACCGGCTAGAAGAGACCCAGTACTTC
CASSPDRLEETQYF
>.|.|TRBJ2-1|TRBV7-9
TGTGCCAGCAGACCCCAGAACTACAATGAGCAGTTCTTC
CASRPQNYNEQFF
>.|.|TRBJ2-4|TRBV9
TGTGCCAGCAGCGTAGAGGACAGTTTAGCCAAAAACATTCAGTACTTC
CASSVEDSLAKNIQYF
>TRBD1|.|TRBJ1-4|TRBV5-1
TGCGCCAGCAGCTTGGCTACAGGGGAGGCAAATGAAAAACTGTTTTTT
CASSLATGEANEKLFF
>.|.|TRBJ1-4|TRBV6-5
TGTGCCAGCAGTTACTCCCGCGTCTCGAGGAAACTGTTTTTT
CASSYSRVSRKLFF
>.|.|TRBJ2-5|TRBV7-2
TGTGCCAGCAGCCGGGGGCTTGGCAGGGGGAAGGGAGAGACCCAGTACTTC
CASSRGLGRGKGETQYF
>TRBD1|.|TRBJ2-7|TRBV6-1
TGTGCCAGCAGTGAAGCGCTTGGGGACAGCTCCTACGAGCAGTACTTC
CASSEALGDSSYEQYF
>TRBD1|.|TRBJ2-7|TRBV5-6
TGTGCCAGCAGCGGGACAGGGGCCTTCTCCTACGAGCAGTACTTC
CASSGTGAFSYEQYF
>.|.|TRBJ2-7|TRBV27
TGTGCCAGCGGAACAGGGAGCGTCTACGAGCAGTACTTC
CASGTGSVYEQYF
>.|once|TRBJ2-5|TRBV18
TGTGCCAGCTCACTACGCGGAGGAGAGACCCAGTACTTC
CASSLRGGETQYF
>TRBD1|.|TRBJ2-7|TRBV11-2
TGTGCCACAACTCCGGGACAGGGGACCTACGAGCAGTACTTC
CATTPGQGTYEQYF
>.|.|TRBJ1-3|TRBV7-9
TGTGCCAGCAGGGCCGATCTCTCTGGAAACACCATATATTTT
CASRADLSGNTIYF
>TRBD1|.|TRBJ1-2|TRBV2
TGTGCCAGGCGCGGGGCGGGAGCCGGGACAGGGGTCGGCTACACCTTC
CARRGAGAGTGVGYTF
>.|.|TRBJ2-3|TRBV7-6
TGTGCCAGCAGCTATAAATTCACAGATACGCAGTATTTT
CASSYKFTDTQYF
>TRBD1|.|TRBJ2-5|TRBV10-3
TGTGCCATCAGTTCTCGGACAGGGGAGGGAGAGACCCAGTACTTC
CAISSRTGEGETQYF
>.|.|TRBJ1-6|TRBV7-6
TGTGCCAGCAGCGCCGACGTCCATCAGGATTCACCCCTCCACTTT
CASSADVHQDSPLHF
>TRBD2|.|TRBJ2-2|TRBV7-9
TGTGCCAGCAGCCCCTCCCGGACTAGCGGAGCGAACACCGGGGAGCTGTTTTTT
CASSPSRTSGANTGELFF
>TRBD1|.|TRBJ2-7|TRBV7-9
TGTGCCAGCAGCTTCCCGACAGGGGGCTTCTACGAGCAGTACTTC
CASSFPTGGFYEQYF
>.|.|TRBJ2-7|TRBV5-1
TGCGCCAGCAGCTTGGTTTGGGGGGACGAGCAGTACTTC
CASSLVWGDEQYF
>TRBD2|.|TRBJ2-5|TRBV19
TGTGCCAGTAGTCCCGCTAGCGGGAGAGCGGAGACCCAGTACTTC
CASSPASGRAETQYF
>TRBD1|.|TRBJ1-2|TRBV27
TGTGCCAGCAGTTTATCGAGGACAGGGCTCGTTACCCATGGCTACACCTTC
CASSLSRTGLVTHGYTF
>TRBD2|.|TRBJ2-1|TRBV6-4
TGTGCCAGCAGTGACTCGACTAGCGGGAGCAATGAGCAGTTCTTC
CASSDSTSGSNEQFF
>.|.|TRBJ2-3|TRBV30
TGTGCCTGGACTGAGCGGAGAAAATCTAGCACAGATACGCAGTATTTT
CAWTERRKSSTDTQYF
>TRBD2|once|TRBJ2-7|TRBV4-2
TGTGCCAGCAGCTTTATCCCGGGACTAGCGGGAGGTGTGGCCTACGAGCAGTACTTC
CASSFIPGLAGGVAYEQYF
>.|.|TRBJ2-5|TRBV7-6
TGTGCCAGCAGTCGAGACGGACTGCAAGAGACCCAGTACTTC
CASSRDGLQETQYF
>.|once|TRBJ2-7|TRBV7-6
TGTGCCAGCAGCCTCCTCCCCAGGGTGACTGACCAGTACTTC
CASSLLPRVTDQYF
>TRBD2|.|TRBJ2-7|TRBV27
TGTGCCAGCAGTTGGAGGCGGGAGGGCGGCGAGCAGTACTTC
CASSWRREGGEQYF
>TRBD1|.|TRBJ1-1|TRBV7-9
TGTGCCAGCTCTAACCCGGACAGGGCCTCTGAAGCTTTCTTT
CASSNPDRASEAFF
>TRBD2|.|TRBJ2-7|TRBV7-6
TGTGCCAGCAGCTTAGACGCTAGCGGGATTAGCTCCTACGAGCAGTACTTC
CASSLDASGISSYEQYF
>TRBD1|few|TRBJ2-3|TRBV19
TGTGCCGCCAAGGGGCAGGGGGATGCAGATACGCAGTATTTT
CAAKGQGDADTQYF
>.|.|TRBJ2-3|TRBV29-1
TGCAGCGCCAATTTCAGAGGTACGCAGTATTTT
CSANFRGTQYF
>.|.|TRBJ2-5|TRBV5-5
TGTGCCAGCAGCCGAGGAGAAAATCAAGAGACCCAGTACTTC
CASSRGENQETQYF
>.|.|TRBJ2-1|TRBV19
TGTGCCAGTAGTATAGGGGGCAGGGGGGTCAATGAGCAGTTCTTC
CASSIGGRGVNEQFF
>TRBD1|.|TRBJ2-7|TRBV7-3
TGTGCCAGCAGCTTAGGGGGGACAGGTTACGAGCAGTACTTC
CASSLGGTGYEQYF
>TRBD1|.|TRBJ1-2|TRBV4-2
TGTGCCAGCAGCCAAGAATGGCAGGGGGATGGCTACACCTTC
CASSQEWQGDGYTF
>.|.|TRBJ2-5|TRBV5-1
TGCGCCAGCAGCGTGACACCCGCTTACCAAGAGACCCAGTACTTC
CASSVTPAYQETQYF
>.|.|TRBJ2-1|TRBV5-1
TGCGCCAGCAGCGTGAGACAGGGGAGGGGCGGGCAAAGCTCCTACAATGAGCAGTTCTTC
CASSVRQGRGGQSSYNEQFF
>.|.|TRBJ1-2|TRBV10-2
TGCGCCAGCAGTGAATGGGGCTCTGGCTACACCTTC
CASSEWGSGYTF
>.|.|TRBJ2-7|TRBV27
TGTGCCAGCAGTTTACGCAGGGGTAGGAACGAGCAGTACTTC
CASSLRRGRNEQYF
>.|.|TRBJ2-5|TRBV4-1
TGCGCCAGCAGCCAAGAGCCAGCGGTAGAGACCCAGTACTTC
CASSQEPAVETQYF
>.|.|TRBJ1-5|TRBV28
TGTGCCAGCAGTTTAGGCACAGGGAATAGCAATCAGCCCCAGCATTTT
CASSLGTGNSNQPQHF